This T cell receptor (beta chain) is from a study of cytomegalovirus exposure and HLA in healthy donors. Study details: Most donors, just over 80% of some 400 genotyped, fell in the Caucasian-associated ancestry cluster.

A multiplex PCR was run with 60 Vbeta primers and 13 Jbeta primers. Sequencing used immunoSEQ multiplex PCR; TCRdb keeps in-frame clones, though not all of them. Altogether some 180,000 clones are present, over 65% being singletons, with the ten largest covering about 1.5%. Germline-derived CDR1 and CDR2 are SGHAT and FQDESV (reference sequence). The CDR3 totals 16 residues. V shed 5 bases and J 6 bases; nucleotides not matched to a gene: 11. General study points: The authors listed 164 TCR beta chains as cytomegalovirus-associated. Among TCR beta chains of equal frequency, HLA-associated ones were more clonally expanded in a later analysis.

On this clone itself: Its antigen remains unidentified.

This chain connects TRBV11-1 to TRBJ2-5, with 11 bases that match TRBD2. The source of this sequence is a man aged 18 to 29 in good health and CMV-seronegative. Sequences were obtained from PBMCs. The CDR3 coding sequence is TGTGCCAGCAGCCCTCGGCTAGCGGGAGGTAGGAAGACCCAGTACTTC. Its translation: CASSPRLAGGRKTQYF.